This TCR beta chain was found in a study of blood T cell repertoires in COVID-19. J lost 2 bases, V lost 0 bases, and 6 bases had no gene match. This CDR3 has 17 amino acids. CDR1 is LNHDA, CDR2 SQIVND, per germline (reference sequence). Study processing details: It was from reference gene primer amplification that nucleated cell counts were estimated. Some clones are missing from TCRdb's copy, which holds only in-frame ones; the method was immunoSEQ multiplex PCR. For V, J and clone size, that table is used; D and trimming come from the DNA. The table lists some 150,000 clones, around 81% of them singletons.

The sequenced material came from peripheral blood. The rearrangement uses TRBV19 and TRBJ2-1, with 8 positions matching TRBD1. This clonotype was obtained from a woman aged 55-70 years with active or convalescent COVID-19. CDR3 region: CASSIDSDRETYNEQFF. Written as DNA, the CDR3 is TGTGCCAGTAGTATAGATTCGGACAGGGAGACCTACAATGAGCAGTTCTTC.